This T cell receptor beta chain was observed in a study of cytomegalovirus exposure and HLA in healthy donors (dated by TCRdb to about 2017). In the study overall: An earlier analysis of fewer than 750 of the donors reported around 280 Gb of sequence data and 100 million to 120 million unique TCR beta sequences obtained from about 179 million T cells. Roughly 300 gigabases of sequencing data and about 92 million unique TCR sequences made up an early release that covered under 750 HLA-typed donors. Among the approximately 430 genotyped donors, about 85% belonged to the genetic ancestry cluster associated with self-reported Caucasian donors. The aim of the study was to test whether cataloging public T cell receptors could identify signatures of past pathogen exposure. The T cell repertoires of under 700 subjects were profiled by immunosequencing and related to cytomegalovirus serostatus. A separate validation cohort of 90 to 150 different subjects was used in addition to the 666-subject first cohort. To predict cytomegalovirus infection status, the study brought together high-throughput TCR immunosequencing, statistical association of individual TCRs with disease status, and machine learning. A later analysis re-examined previously published TCR beta repertoires from roughly 650 donors and added high-resolution HLA genotyping to investigate patterns of TCR occurrence. The later analysis used no new phenotypic data to find candidate immune exposures, relying instead on TCR beta sequences and their occurrence across donors. In an earlier analysis of 587 of the donors, high-throughput TCR beta sequencing was used to judge whether each TCR beta V gene segment behaved as functional or pseudogenic. Donor age, sex, ethnicity and CMV serostatus were collected together with the repertoire data. A later genetic analysis took genome-wide SNP genotypes for about 65% of the 666 donors and used that subset as a discovery cohort. Every discovery cohort repertoire had been produced on one sequencing platform. Class I and class II HLA loci were covered by the typing at four-digit resolution. The number of typed donors differed by locus: roughly 620-640 for A, B, C, DRB1 and DQB1; some 500 for DQA1; over 600 for DPA1; and some 470 for DPB1. Roughly five DR-DQ haplotypes were handled as single units for association and clustering, since linkage in the cohort was strong. Across under 500 genotyped donors of the cohort, an average of roughly 230,000 unique TCR beta nucleotide sequences per donor were sequenced, and roughly 18% of those sequences were non-productive. Study-wide findings and limitations: Most TCR sequences were seen in very few donors, while some public TCRs were found in many individuals. Three of the identified cytomegalovirus-associated TCR beta chains were confirmed in vitro to be specific for cytomegalovirus antigens. In a later analysis, most CMV-associated TCR beta chains were found to appear HLA-restricted, with HLA associations seemingly driven largely by CMV exposure. Only TCR beta chains were sequenced in this cohort, and the absence of alpha or paired-chain data limited detectable features. A later analysis found that TCR association rates varied across HLA loci, with DRB1 alleles showing the most associated TCRs and HLA-C alleles the fewest. Because HLA typing was unavailable for some donors at each locus, only the typed subset was used in association tests. The sequencing pipeline was judged likely to have produced a cluster of highly shared sequence variants as a technical artifact. Because the 87-base-pair reads could not distinguish some IMGT-functional V segments, including TRBV6-2 and TRBV6-3, those segments were excluded. An association between a missense DCLRE1C variant and V-gene and J-gene trimming of TCR beta chains was found in a later genetic analysis and replicated in an independent cohort. In an earlier analysis of 587 of the donors, most TCR beta V segments were observed in productive rearrangements about 87% or about 30% of the time, broadly matching IMGT annotations. In a later genetic analysis, fewer N-insertions in productive TCRs were reported among donors in an Asian-associated ancestry cluster than the roughly 640-donor mean. Compared with equally common non-associated chains, HLA-associated TCR beta chains in a later analysis were more clonally expanded and had lower generation probabilities. Roughly 15 rarely observed V segments, including chromosome 9 orphons, were excluded from the earlier analysis of about 610 of the donors because counts were too low. In a later analysis, about 16,000 TCR beta sequences were associated with specific HLA alleles at a false discovery rate of 0.05. The presence/absence analyses assumed that sequencing depth was roughly uniform across donors, and that assumption may not be true. Several of the top co-occurrence clusters appeared to be linked to parvovirus B19, influenza, CMV and Epstein-Barr virus, according to a later analysis. The authors suggested that the approach could potentially be generalized to other disease states and immunological phenotypes. When HLA alleles, especially DR and DQ, strongly co-occurred, attributing TCR associations to individual alleles was difficult. A further reported finding was that TCR beta sequences accurately predicted the HLA-A and HLA-B alleles for most subjects in the first cohort. The study gave a list of roughly 150 TCR beta chains associated with cytomegalovirus. Cytomegalovirus status was reported to be diagnosed by the classifier with high specificity and sensitivity in both the original and validation cohorts. CMV serostatus was the only immune exposure information available for the cohort. Correlated functional status among segregating V segments might be attributable to linkage disequilibrium, but an unknown experimental factor could not be ruled out.

Remarks on this clone: Its antigen is unknown. The sample holds no much larger clone one base away, and base qualities are not on file.

The cohort consisted of 600 or so healthy bone marrow donors. At the time of sampling, all cohort members were nominally healthy, though unrecorded immune exposures were likely present. The donor was CMV seropositive and belonged to the group of more than 250 seropositive cohort members. Each donor provided a peripheral blood sample, and peripheral blood mononuclear cells were used for TCR beta sequencing. Genomic DNA extraction from the blood cell samples was performed with the Qiagen DNeasy Blood Extraction Kit. CDR1 and CDR2, per the germline V gene, are SNHLY and FYNNEI. V is clipped by 8 bases and J by 3 bases, and the sequence between their germline boundaries is 8 bases long. Measured from the cysteine to the phenylalanine, the CDR3 is 11 residues long. CDR3 DNA only is kept here, 33 bases in frame from base 1. The method was the immunoSEQ multiplex PCR assay. The multiplex PCR relied on a mix of 60 forward primers for TCR Vbeta segments and 13 reverse primers for TCR Jbeta segments. Amplification of the CDR3 region of rearranged TCR beta genes was performed with a multiplex PCR assay on genomic DNA. The Illumina HiSeq System was used to sequence the amplified TCR beta libraries as 87-base-pair reads. The published analysis was carried out like this. In a later analysis, tens of millions of unique TCR beta chains were counted across the roughly 610 repertoires, and approximately 9.9 million of these chains were shared by at least two donors. Raw reads were error-corrected and collapsed into unique sequences with a nearest-neighbor algorithm that merged closely related sequences to remove PCR and sequencing errors. CDR3 sequences were aligned to IMGT reference sequences to assign V, D and J gene segments. For a sequence to be retained, at least a six-nucleotide match to both a V gene segment and a J gene segment was required. Rearrangements were classified as productive when the CDR3 lacked stop codons and remained in frame with V and J, and all other rearrangements were classified as non-productive. Following IMGT convention, CDR3 was defined as the stretch from the second conserved V-encoded cysteine up to the conserved J-encoded phenylalanine. The earlier analysis of fewer than 700 of the donors excluded sequences that lacked an unambiguous match to a single V gene segment. In an earlier analysis of some 590 of the donors, V segments were called functional above 56.7% productive rearrangements and were called segregating when the between-donor standard deviation exceeded 5%. A statistical classification framework was built to diagnose cytomegalovirus status from the catalog of TCR beta chain sequences. A later analysis assigned V and J genes by comparing TCR nucleotide sequences with IMGT/GENE-DB human TR gene sequences. The TCRdist pipeline was used in a later analysis to assign CDR3 sequences and most-parsimonious VDJ recombination scenarios. In a later analysis, every TCR beta chain was defined by the combination of its CDR3 amino acid sequence and its V-gene family, and reads without a unique V-gene family were dropped. As a way to deal with suspected cross-contamination and a sequencing artifact, a later analysis dropped roughly 620 nucleotide sequences that were highly shared and had low generation probability. In a later analysis, a clonal expansion index was calculated for each public chain from normalized within-repertoire ranks of inferred template counts. In a later analysis, generation probabilities were computed using a VDJ recombination model fitted to out-of-frame rearrangements, and the results were checked against IGoR. In a later analysis, TCR-TCR, TCR-HLA and TCR-CMV co-occurrence was scored with hypergeometric tests, and a repertoire-size bias correction was applied to TCR pairs. In a later analysis, false discovery rates were estimated by permuting HLA or CMV assignments 20 times. A later analysis grouped co-occurring TCRs with DBSCAN, adding TCRdist sequence similarity when clustering within HLA-allele-positive subsets. Repertoires with fewer than 30,000 or more than 120,000 public chains, plus five repertoires with anomalous nucleotide sharing, were excluded from co-occurrence clustering. TCRdb stores this immuneACCESS table with in-frame sequences only. Part of the clones is absent; in the studies checked, under half of the shortfall reflects unresolved V genes, and no reason is known for the rest. V, J and clone size are those of that table, while D and trimming were read from the DNA. Here the sample has roughly 59,000 clones; approximately 64% occur a single time. Around a sixth of the sample goes to the ten largest clones.

This TCR derives from a man aged 35 to 55 in good health and CMV-seropositive. This chain joins TRBV2 to TRBJ2-7; D gene: possibly TRBD1, on 6 matching bases. The specimen was PBMCs. The CDR3 corresponds to CASDRYYEQYF. Read as DNA, the sequence is TGTGCCAGCGACAGGTACTACGAGCAGTACTTC.